The sample holds a few counts of the clone carrying this T cell receptor (beta chain). Its antigen remains unidentified. V lost 4 bases and J lost 6; bases outside the gene matches: 6. The germline V gene has CDR1 SNHLY and CDR2 FYNNEI. CDR3 length: 15 residues. This record comes from a study of cytomegalovirus exposure and HLA in healthy donors. General observations from the study: For most TCR sequences rarity was the rule, although some public TCRs occurred in many donors. Some TCR beta chains (164 of them) were listed as cytomegalovirus-associated.

The primer mix had 60 Vbeta and 13 Jbeta primers. Some clones are missing from TCRdb's copy, which holds only in-frame ones; the method was immunoSEQ multiplex PCR. In the table there are 85,000 to 120,000 clones, roughly three fifths of which are singletons. Whether this donor was CMV seropositive was not recorded. The TCR sequence derives from a human donor in good health. This chain uses TRBV2 with TRBJ1-5, with 10 nucleotides matching TRBD1. Sequenced: PBMCs. The CDR3 reads CASSARQGAGQPQHF. The CDR3 DNA reads as TGTGCCAGCAGTGCGCGACAGGGGGCGGGTCAGCCCCAGCATTTT.